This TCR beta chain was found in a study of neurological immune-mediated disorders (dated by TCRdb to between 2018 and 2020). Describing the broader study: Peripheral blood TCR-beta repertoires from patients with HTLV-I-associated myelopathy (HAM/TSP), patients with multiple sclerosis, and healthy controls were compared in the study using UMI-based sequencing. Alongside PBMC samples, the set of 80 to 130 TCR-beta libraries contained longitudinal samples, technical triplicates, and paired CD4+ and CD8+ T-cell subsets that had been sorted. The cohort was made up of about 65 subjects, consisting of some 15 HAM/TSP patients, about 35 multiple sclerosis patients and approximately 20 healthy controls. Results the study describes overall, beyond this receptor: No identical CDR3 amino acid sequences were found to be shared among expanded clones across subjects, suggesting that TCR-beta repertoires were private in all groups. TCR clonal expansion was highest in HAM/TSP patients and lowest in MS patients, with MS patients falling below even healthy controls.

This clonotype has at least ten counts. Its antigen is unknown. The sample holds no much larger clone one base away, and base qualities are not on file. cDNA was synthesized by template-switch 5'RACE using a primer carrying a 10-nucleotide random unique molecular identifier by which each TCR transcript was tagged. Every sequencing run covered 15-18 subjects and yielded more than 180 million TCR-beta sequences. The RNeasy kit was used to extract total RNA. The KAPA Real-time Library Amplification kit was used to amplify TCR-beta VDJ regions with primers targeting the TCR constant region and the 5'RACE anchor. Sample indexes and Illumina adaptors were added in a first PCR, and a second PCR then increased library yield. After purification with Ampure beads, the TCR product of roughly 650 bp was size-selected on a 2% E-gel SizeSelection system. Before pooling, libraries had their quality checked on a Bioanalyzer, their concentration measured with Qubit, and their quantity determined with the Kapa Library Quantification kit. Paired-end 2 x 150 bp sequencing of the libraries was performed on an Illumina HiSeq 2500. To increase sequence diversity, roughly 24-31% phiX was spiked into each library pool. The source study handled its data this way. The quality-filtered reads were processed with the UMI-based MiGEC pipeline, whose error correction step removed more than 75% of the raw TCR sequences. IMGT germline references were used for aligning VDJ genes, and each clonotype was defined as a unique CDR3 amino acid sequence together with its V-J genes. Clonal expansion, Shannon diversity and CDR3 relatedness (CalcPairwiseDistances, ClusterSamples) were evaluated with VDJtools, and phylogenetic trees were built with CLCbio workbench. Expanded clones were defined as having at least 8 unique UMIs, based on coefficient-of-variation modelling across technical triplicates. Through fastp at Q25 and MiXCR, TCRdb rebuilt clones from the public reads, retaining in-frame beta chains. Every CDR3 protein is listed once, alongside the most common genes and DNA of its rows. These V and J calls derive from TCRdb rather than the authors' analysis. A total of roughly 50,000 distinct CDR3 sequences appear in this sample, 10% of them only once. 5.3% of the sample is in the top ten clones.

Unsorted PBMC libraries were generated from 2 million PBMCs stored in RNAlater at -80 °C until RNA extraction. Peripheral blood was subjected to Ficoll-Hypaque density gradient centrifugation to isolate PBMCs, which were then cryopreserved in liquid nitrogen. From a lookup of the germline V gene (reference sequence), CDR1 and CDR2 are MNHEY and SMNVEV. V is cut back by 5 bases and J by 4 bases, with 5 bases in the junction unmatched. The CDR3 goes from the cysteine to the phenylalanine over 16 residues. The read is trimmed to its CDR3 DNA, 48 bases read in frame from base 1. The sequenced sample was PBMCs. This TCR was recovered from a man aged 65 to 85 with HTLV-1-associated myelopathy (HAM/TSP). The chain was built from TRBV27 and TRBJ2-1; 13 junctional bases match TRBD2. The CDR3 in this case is CASSRGTSGKYNEQFF. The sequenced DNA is TGTGCCAGCAGTCGCGGGACTAGCGGGAAATACAATGAGCAGTTCTTC.